Below, 15 T cell receptor beta chains from the same sample are listed, as sequenced in a study of shared clonotypes between healthy human individuals. Sequencing used immunoSEQ multiplex PCR; TCRdb keeps in-frame clones, though not all of them. Of 2 million to 2.5 million clones listed, just over 90% were seen once; the top ten hold 0.39%. Sequenced: naive CD4+ T cells from PBMCs. Subset specified: CD45RA+ positively selected. These receptors were collected from a man aged 18 to 30 in good health. Some clones in this sample may be carry-over from other donors' samples.

This chain connects TRBV7-2 to TRBJ1-4, with D unclear. CDR3 size: 16 residues. Per the germline V gene, CDR1 is SGHTA and CDR2 is FQGNSA. Trimming took 1 base from V and 8 from J, leaving 17 bases between them. The CDR3 spells CASSLGVGRVPEKLFF. The CDR3 DNA is TGTGCCAGCAGCTTAGGGGTCGGGCGAGTCCCCGAAAAACTGTTTTTT. Filled out from reference TRBV7-2 and TRBJ1-4, the complete variable domain reads GAGVSQSPSNKVTEKGKDVELRCDPISGHTALYWYRQSLGQGLEFLIYFQGNSAPDKSGLPSDRFSAERTGGSVSTLTIQRTQQEDSAVYLCASSLGVGRVPEKLFFGSGTQLSVL.

This clone was observed a handful of times. The chain joins TRBV6-5 to TRBJ2-2; 7 nucleotides line up with TRBD1. V dropped 5 bases and J dropped 5; count of bases not matched to a gene: 2. Germline V gene sequence: CDR1 MNHEY, CDR2 SVGAGI. This CDR3 region has 13 residues. The CDR3 region is CASSTGATGELFF. CDR3 nucleotides: TGTGCCAGCAGTACAGGGGCTACCGGGGAGCTGTTTTTT.

In nucleotides, the CDR3 is TGTGCCAGCAGTTCTATCTGGACAGGGCAGACCTACGAGCAGTACTTC. Its protein is CASSSIWTGQTYEQYF. The gene calls are TRBV6-5 and TRBJ2-7; 8 bases fit TRBD1. J gave up 2 bases and V 4 bases, and 10 bases lay outside the gene matches. The germline CDR1 and CDR2 sequences are MNHEY and SVGAGI. This CDR3 has 16 amino acids.

In its sample, this clone was seen a few times. Other DNA sequences in this sample translate to the same CDR3. The rearrangement joins TRBV2 to TRBJ2-2, with 7 positions matching TRBD1. Germline CDR1 is SNHLY and CDR2 is FYNNEI. This CDR3 is 14 amino acids long. The J segment lost 2 bases and the V segment lost 6 bases, leaving 3 bases of the junction unmatched. The CDR3 nucleotides are TGTGCCAGCAGGGACAGGACTAACACCGGGGAGCTGTTTTTT. This translates into CASRDRTNTGELFF.

The chain combines TRBV4-2 with TRBJ2-7; 11 bases agree with TRBD2. Unmatched junction bases numbered 4, after V lost 3 bases and J lost 0 bases. The CDR3 runs 16 residues. Germline V gene sequence: CDR1 LGHNA, CDR2 YNFKEQ. CDR3 bases: TGTGCCAGCAGCCACCCCGGGACTAGCGGCTCCTACGAGCAGTACTTC. It codes for CASSHPGTSGSYEQYF.

For the CDR3, the DNA is TGTGCCTGGAGCGCCTGGGGGTCCCCGAACACCGGGGAGCTGTTTTTT. As protein: CAWSAWGSPNTGELFF. This chain joins TRBV30 and TRBJ2-2, with D perhaps TRBD1 or TRBD2 (5 bases each). Looked up from germline, CDR1 is GTSNPN and CDR2 is SVGIG (reference sequence). This CDR3 is 16 amino acids long. The V and J ends lost 3 bases and 0 bases respectively, with 14 bases between them. Full variable domain (remainder filled in from reference TRBV30 and TRBJ2-2): SQTIHQWPATLVQPVGSPLSLECTVEGTSNPNLYWYRQAAGRGLQLLFYSVGIGQISSEVPQNLSASRPQDRQFILSSKKLLLSDSGFYLCAWSAWGSPNTGELFFGEGSRLTVL.

This rearrangement joins TRBV5-1 to TRBJ2-7, with D uncertain. The V gene's germline CDR1 is SGHRS and CDR2 YFSETQ. V lost 0 bases, J lost 3 bases, and 10 bases lay in between. The CDR3 contains 14 residues. Written as DNA, the CDR3 is TGCGCCAGCAGCTTGGGGGGATTCCGCTACGAGCAGTACTTC. It encodes CASSLGGFRYEQYF.

Turning to this clone: The sample carries other DNA sequences with the same CDR3. The rearrangement links TRBV5-1 to TRBJ1-2, with 10 bases fitting TRBD1. The CDR3 sequence is 14 residues long. Germline loops: CDR1 SGHRS, CDR2 YFSETQ. The V and J ends lost 2 bases and 6 bases, in that order; junction bases with no gene match: 4. The CDR3 DNA follows: TGCGCCAGCAGCTTAGTGACAGGGGGCAATGGCTACACCTTC. Protein sequence: CASSLVTGGNGYTF.

CDR3 sequence reads: CASSYRGRRQETQYF. CDR3 sequence (DNA): TGTGCCAGCAGTTACCGGGGACGGAGACAAGAGACCCAGTACTTC. The chain couples TRBV6-5 to TRBJ2-5; TRBD1 or TRBD2 may be the D gene (5 bases each). The CDR3 extends over 15 amino acids. V gave up 2 bases and J gave up 2 bases, with 12 bases separating them. The germline gives CDR1 MNHEY, CDR2 SVGAGI.

V gene TRBV5-1 combines with J gene TRBJ2-2; D is possibly TRBD2 (5 bases). This CDR3 is 14 amino acids long. The germline V and J ends were trimmed by 3 bases and 4 bases, with 10 bases remaining between them. Germline loops: CDR1 SGHRS, CDR2 YFSETQ. As DNA, the CDR3 is TGCGCCAGCAGCTCCTTAGCGCTCACCGGGGAGCTGTTTTTT. Translating it yields CASSSLALTGELFF.

Remarks on this clone: The sample has other DNA sequences that encode this CDR3 too. The chain combines TRBV19 with TRBJ2-5; D might be TRBD1 (6 bases). With 3 bases removed from V and 2 bases from J, the gap between germline ends came to 7 bases. The CDR3 sequence is 13 residues long. Germline V gene data show CDR1 as LNHDA and CDR2 as SQIVND (reference sequence). The chain's CDR3 is CASSIRGQETQYF. The CDR3 bases are TGTGCCAGTAGTATCAGGGGACAAGAGACCCAGTACTTC.

The chain employs TRBV6-5 and TRBJ1-5; D is possibly TRBD1 (6 bases). The germline V gene has CDR1 MNHEY and CDR2 SVGAGI. The CDR3 is 15 residues long. V lost 7 bases and J lost 5, with 18 bases in between. The CDR3 here is CASTLGATAYQPQHF. CDR3 DNA sequence: TGTGCCAGCACCCTGGGGGCGACGGCGTATCAGCCCCAGCATTTT.

J is TRBJ2-3 and V is TRBV7-2; 9 bases are a match to TRBD1. Losses at the gene ends were 3 bases for V and 1 base for J; bases not matched to a gene: 5. CDR3 length equals 16 residues. CDR1 SGHTA and CDR2 FQGNSA come from the germline V gene. The CDR3 loop reads CASSLVWDRGTDTQYF. Here the CDR3 DNA reads TGTGCCAGCAGCTTGGTTTGGGACAGGGGCACAGATACGCAGTATTTT.

This clone appeared a single time. V and J are TRBV7-2 and TRBJ2-7, with D hard to call. The CDR3 length is 15 residues. V lost 1 base to trimming and J lost 2 bases, with 12 bases between them. Per the germline V gene, CDR1 is SGHTA and CDR2 is FQGNSA. The CDR3 sequence: CASSLVRSTTYEQYF. CDR3 nucleotides: TGTGCCAGCAGCTTAGTGAGGAGTACGACCTACGAGCAGTACTTC.

V is TRBV27 and J is TRBJ2-1; TRBD1 aligns across 9 bases. Germline loops: CDR1 MNHEY, CDR2 SMNVEV (reference sequence). The CDR3 is 14 residues long. V was pared by 3 bases and J by 6 bases, with 3 bases of the junction left unmatched. CDR3 bases: TGTGCCAGCAGTTTCTGGGACAGGGTCAATGAGCAGTTCTTC. Its translation: CASSFWDRVNEQFF.